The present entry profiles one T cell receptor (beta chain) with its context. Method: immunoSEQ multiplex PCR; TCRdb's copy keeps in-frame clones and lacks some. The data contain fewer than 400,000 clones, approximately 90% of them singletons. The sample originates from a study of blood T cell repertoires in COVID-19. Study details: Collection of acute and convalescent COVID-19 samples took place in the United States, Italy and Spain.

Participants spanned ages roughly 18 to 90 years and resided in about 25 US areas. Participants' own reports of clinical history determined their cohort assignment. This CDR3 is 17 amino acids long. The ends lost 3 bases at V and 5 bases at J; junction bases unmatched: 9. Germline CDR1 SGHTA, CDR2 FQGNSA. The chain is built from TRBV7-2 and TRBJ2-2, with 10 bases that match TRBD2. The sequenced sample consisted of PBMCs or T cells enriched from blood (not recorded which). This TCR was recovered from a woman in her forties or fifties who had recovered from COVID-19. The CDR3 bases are TGTGCCAGCAGCTTGCCGGGGCTAGCGGGGGATACCGGGGAGCTGTTTTTT. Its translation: CASSLPGLAGDTGELFF.